This passage covers 27 T cell receptor beta chains from one sample sequenced in a study of T cells in Graves' hyperthyroidism and ophthalmopathy. Researchers took RNA transcripts and amplified the TCR beta CDR3 regions from them. When the TCR CDR3 underwent first-round RT-PCR, the HTBI primer set was used. TCRdb used MiXCR to reprocess the multiplex PCR reads, holding one entry per CDR3 protein. Of 500,000 to 650,000 distinct CDR3 sequences in the sample, roughly 18% were seen once. Source material: blood. These receptors originate from a woman aged 18-29 years with Graves' ophthalmopathy.

CDR3 nucleotide sequence: TGTGCCAGCATGTTACAGGCGGCTAACTATGGCTACACCTTC. It encodes CASMLQAANYGYTF. This chain uses TRBV6-5 with TRBJ1-2; D perhaps matches TRBD1 (5 bases). V was clipped by 7 bases and J by 0 bases, with 12 bases between them. Germline V CDR1 and CDR2: MNHEY, SVGAGI. This CDR3 is 14 amino acids long.

The CDR3 reads CASSSYLDTNQETQYF. The CDR3 DNA sequence: TGTGCCAGCAGTTCTTACTTGGACACAAACCAAGAGACCCAGTACTTC. This chain links TRBV12-3 or TRBV12-4 with TRBJ2-5; perhaps TRBD1 as D (5 bases). The CDR3 consists of 16 residues. V was pared by 4 bases and J by 0 bases, with 15 bases between.

A few counts support this clonotype. This chain connects TRBV4-2 to TRBJ2-2; D perhaps matches TRBD1 (6 bases). The CDR3 contains 18 residues. CDR1 and CDR2 from the germline V gene are LGHNA and YNFKEQ. Trimming took 0 bases from V and 3 from J, leaving 17 bases between them. The DNA for the CDR3 is TGTGCCAGCAGCCAAGAAGTGGGGGCTTACGGAGACACCGGGGAGCTGTTTTTT. It yields the protein CASSQEVGAYGDTGELFF.

This clonotype was counted between two and nine times. The genes are TRBV6-1 and TRBJ1-6; D remains ambiguous. Germline-derived CDR1 and CDR2 are MNHNS and SASEGT. This CDR3 has 14 amino acids. V lost 8 bases and J lost 0, with 8 bases in between. The CDR3 nucleotides read TGTGCCAGCCGCAAGAGCTCCTATAATTCACCCCTCCACTTT. This codes for CASRKSSYNSPLHF.

This clonotype was recorded once. J is TRBJ2-1 and V is TRBV11-2, with 15 bases identical to TRBD2. The ends lost 4 bases at V and 8 bases at J; junction bases unmatched: 9. Per germline, CDR1 SGHAT and CDR2 FQNNGV. The CDR3 runs to 17 residues. CDR3 DNA: TGTGCCAGCAGCTGGCCCGGGACTAGCGGGAGGCCGGATGAGCAGTTCTTC. Protein product: CASSWPGTSGRPDEQFF.

The V and J genes are TRBV6-2 or TRBV6-3 and TRBJ1-1; the D is unclear. The CDR3 totals 13 residues. Germline-derived CDR1 and CDR2 are MNHEY and SVGEGT. The germline V and J ends were trimmed by 0 bases and 1 base, with 3 bases remaining between them. The CDR3, as DNA: TGTGCCAGCAGTTACTCGAAGAACACTGAAGCTTTCTTT. Translating it yields CASSYSKNTEAFF.

The genes are TRBV5-1 and TRBJ1-5, with 8 bases aligning to TRBD1. Germline assignment: CDR1 SGHRS and CDR2 YFSETQ. The CDR3 covers 15 residues. Unmatched junction bases numbered 4, after V lost 1 base and J lost 4 bases. CDR3 protein: CASSLTGGFNQPQHF. In DNA form, the CDR3 reads TGCGCCAGCAGCTTGACAGGGGGGTTTAATCAGCCCCAGCATTTT.

In its sample, this clonotype was seen a few times. The chain has TRBV4-2 and TRBJ1-4, with D unresolved. This CDR3 has 18 amino acids. The germline V gene encodes CDR1 LGHNA and CDR2 YNFKEQ. V was clipped by 0 bases and J by 8 bases, with 22 bases between them. The CDR3 reads CASSQDPRRQSVGEKLFF. In nucleotides, the CDR3 is TGTGCCAGCAGCCAAGATCCCAGGCGCCAGTCGGTAGGCGAAAAACTGTTTTTT.

The sample holds a few counts of this clonotype. The chain joins TRBV9 to TRBJ1-3; 7 bases match TRBD1. The germline gives CDR1 SGDLS, CDR2 YYNGEE. The J segment lost 0 bases and the V segment lost 0 bases, leaving 6 bases of the junction unmatched. This CDR3 has 17 amino acids. CDR3: CASSVDPDRVSGNTIYF. In DNA form, the CDR3 reads TGTGCCAGCAGCGTAGACCCCGACAGGGTCTCTGGAAACACCATATATTTT.

In the case of this clonotype: A much larger clone sits a single nucleotide away, making a read error possible. The rearrangement uses TRBV30 and TRBJ1-3; a weak D match, TRBD1 (6 bases). Germline V gene lookup returns CDR1 GTSNPN and CDR2 SVGIG (reference sequence). The CDR3 sequence is 14 residues long. CDR3 DNA: TGTGCCTGCCCCGAAGGGGGATCTGGAAGCACCATATATTTT. Translation: CACPEGGSGSTIYF. The whole variable domain, filled in from reference TRBV30 and TRBJ1-3, reads SQTIHQWPATLVQPVGSPLSLECTVEGTSNPNLYWYRQAAGRGLQLLFYSVGIGQISSEVPQNLSASRPQDRQFILSSKKLLLSDSGFYLCACPEGGSGSTIYFGEGSWLTVV.

The chain combines TRBV20-1 with TRBJ1-3; D gene ambiguous. In germline, CDR1 is DFQATT, CDR2 SNEGSKA (reference sequence). There are 14 residues in the CDR3. V gave up 1 base and J gave up 1 base, with 8 bases separating them. CDR3 nucleotides: TGCAGTGCTAGAGGTACGCATTCTGGAAACACCATATATTTT. It is translated as CSARGTHSGNTIYF.

The CDR3 region has the DNA TGTGCCAGTAGTATAGGCGGCAGGGGTTTGAACACTGAAGCTTTCTTT. Translation: CASSIGGRGLNTEAFF. The chain joins TRBV19 to TRBJ1-1; D may be TRBD1 (6 bases). The V gene's germline CDR1 is LNHDA and CDR2 SQIVND (reference sequence). V was clipped by 1 base and J by 0 bases, with 12 bases between them. The CDR3 spans 16 residues.

This clonotype was recorded many times. The chain couples TRBV20-1 to TRBJ2-7, with 7 bases identical to TRBD1. The V gene end was trimmed by 0 bases and the J gene end by 1 base; junction bases not matched to a gene: 15. This CDR3 is 18 amino acids long. From germline, CDR1 is DFQATT and CDR2 SNEGSKA (reference sequence). CDR3 region: CSARDDRVGGIGSYEQYF. In DNA, the CDR3 is TGCAGTGCTAGAGATGACAGGGTTGGCGGTATCGGTTCCTACGAGCAGTACTTC.

The chain couples TRBV6-1 to TRBJ2-3; 10 bases are shared with TRBD2. The length of the CDR3 is 15 residues. Germline trimming cut 6 bases from V and 2 bases from J; bases unmatched to any gene: 5. CDR1 and CDR2 (germline): MNHNS, SASEGT. The DNA of the CDR3 is TGTGCCAGCAGCCCTAGCGGGAGTCCCACAGATACGCAGTATTTT. This sequence encodes CASSPSGSPTDTQYF.

A few counts support this clonotype. This chain uses TRBV28 with TRBJ1-2; the match to TRBD1 covers 7 bases. CDR3 length: 16 amino acids. V shed 2 bases, J shed 5 bases, and the junction held 11 bases outside the gene matches. Looked up from germline, CDR1 is MDHEN and CDR2 is SYDVKM. The CDR3: CASSLGGGAGSYGYTF. The CDR3 bases are TGTGCCAGCAGTTTAGGAGGGGGCGCGGGTAGTTATGGCTACACCTTC.

This chain uses TRBV27 with TRBJ2-2, with TRBD2 identical over 9 bases. The V gene end was trimmed by 9 bases and the J gene end by 0 bases; junction bases not matched to a gene: 29. This CDR3 is built from 23 residues. Germline CDR1 MNHEY, CDR2 SMNVEV (reference sequence). CDR3 sequence reads: CARNPPLPNRSIAGDANTGELFF. The CDR3 DNA reads TGTGCCAGAAACCCCCCCCTCCCGAATCGGTCCATAGCGGGAGATGCGAACACCGGGGAGCTGTTTTTT.

In this sample, this clonotype turned up many times. The chain joins TRBV28 to TRBJ2-4; 7 bases line up with TRBD2. The V segment lost 3 bases and the J segment 5 bases; nucleotides outside the gene matches: 10. Germline V gene lookup returns CDR1 MDHEN and CDR2 SYDVKM. This CDR3 has 16 residues. Here the CDR3 reads CASSFPAGAPQNIQYF. In nucleotides, the CDR3 is TGTGCCAGCAGTTTTCCGGCGGGAGCCCCCCAAAACATTCAGTACTTC.

This clonotype showed up many times. This chain joins TRBV12-3 or TRBV12-4 and TRBJ1-5; perhaps TRBD1 as D (6 bases). Trimming shortened V by 4 bases and J by 7 bases, and 11 bases separated the two germline ends. The CDR3 runs to 13 residues. The CDR3 sequence: CASSSAGDQPQHF. The DNA for the CDR3 is TGTGCCAGCAGTTCTGCAGGGGACCAGCCCCAGCATTTT.

This clonotype appeared a few times. The chain is built from TRBV9 and TRBJ2-3, with a possible D match to TRBD1 (6 bases). The CDR3 loop spans 15 amino acids. Trimming removed 4 bases at V and 4 bases at J, with 16 bases between. Germline-derived CDR1 and CDR2 are SGDLS and YYNGEE. CDR3 in amino acids: CASSPGTWGADTQYF. As DNA, the CDR3 is TGTGCCAGCAGCCCCGGGACATGGGGCGCAGATACGCAGTATTTT.

Many counts were recorded for this clonotype. This chain joins TRBV7-2 and TRBJ2-1; maybe TRBD2 (7 bases). The CDR3 has 14 amino acids. V was shortened by 4 bases and J by 7 bases, with 14 bases between the two germline ends. CDR1 is SGHTA and CDR2 is FQGNSA in the germline V gene. CDR3 loop: CASSSGGSENEQFF. CDR3 nucleotides: TGTGCCAGCAGCTCGGGGGGCTCAGAGAATGAGCAGTTCTTC.

This clonotype showed up just a few times. The chain carries TRBV19 and TRBJ1-1, with 7 bases fitting TRBD1. The CDR3 sequence is 14 residues long. Germline CDR1 and CDR2: LNHDA and SQIVND (reference sequence). Trimming took 3 bases from V and 1 from J; bases not matched to a gene: 2. The CDR3 nucleotides are TGTGCCAGTAGTATGTACAGGGGGAACACTGAAGCTTTCTTT. Translating it yields CASSMYRGNTEAFF.

This clonotype was seen ten or more times. A much larger clone lies a single base off, so this may be a read error. This rearrangement joins TRBV27 to TRBJ2-7; D unresolved. Germline V gene sequence: CDR1 MNHEY, CDR2 SMNVEV (reference sequence). The CDR3 runs 11 residues. V was shortened by 4 bases and J by 3 bases, with 4 bases between the two germline ends. Here the CDR3 reads CASSSYYEQYF. The DNA for the CDR3 is TGTGCCAGCAGTTCCTACTACGAGCAGTACTTC.

This clonotype was seen at least ten times. The CDR3 spells CASSLEGLVSPLHF. The CDR3 DNA reads as TGTGCCAGCAGCTTAGAGGGGCTAGTTTCACCCCTCCACTTT. The chain couples TRBV11-2 to TRBJ1-6; possibly TRBD1 for D (5 bases). The CDR3 runs 14 residues. Trimming stripped 0 bases from V and 9 bases from J, with 9 bases between. Germline CDR1 reads SGHAT; CDR2 reads FQNNGV. The variable domain in full, with the rest retrieved from reference TRBV11-2 and TRBJ1-6, is EAGVAQSPRYKIIEKRQSVAFWCNPISGHATLYWYQQILGQGPKLLIQFQNNGVVDDSQLPKDRFSAERLKGVDSTLKIQPAKLEDSAVYLCASSLEGLVSPLHFGNGTRLTVT.

There are a few counts of this clonotype. This chain connects TRBV11-1 to TRBJ2-7; 10 bases fit TRBD2. This CDR3 has 14 amino acids. CDR1 and CDR2 (germline): SGHAT, FQDESV (reference sequence). V was clipped by 5 bases and J by 2 bases; unmatched bases: 3. Here the CDR3 reads CASSRSGRAYEQYF. In DNA, the CDR3 is TGTGCCAGCAGCCGGAGCGGGAGGGCCTACGAGCAGTACTTC.

This clonotype showed up many times. The genes are TRBV6-1 and TRBJ2-7; D is perhaps TRBD1 or TRBD2 (5 bases each). From germline, CDR1 is MNHNS and CDR2 SASEGT. CDR3 size: 18 residues. Trimming pared 5 bases from V and 4 bases from J, leaving 27 bases between. CDR3 residues: CASSSSSPLGTGNYEQYF. The CDR3 nucleotides read TGTGCCAGCAGTTCCTCGTCGCCCTTGGGGACGGGGAATTACGAGCAGTACTTC.

The rearrangement uses TRBV28 and TRBJ2-7, with D perhaps matching TRBD2 (6 bases). Trimming left V 3 bases short and J 3 bases short, with 12 bases between. Germline loops: CDR1 MDHEN, CDR2 SYDVKM. The CDR3 totals 14 residues. CDR3 coding DNA: TGTGCCAGCAGTTTGCGGACTATCCACTACGAGCAGTACTTC. It yields the protein CASSLRTIHYEQYF.

This clonotype was seen a few times. The chain couples TRBV10-3 to TRBJ2-3, with no clear D. The CDR3 spans 13 residues. In germline, CDR1 is ENHRY, CDR2 SYGVKD. V dropped 10 bases and J dropped 5 bases, with 16 bases sitting between them. CDR3 sequence: CATAGLLGDTQYF. CDR3 coding DNA: TGTGCCACCGCCGGTCTACTCGGAGATACGCAGTATTTT.